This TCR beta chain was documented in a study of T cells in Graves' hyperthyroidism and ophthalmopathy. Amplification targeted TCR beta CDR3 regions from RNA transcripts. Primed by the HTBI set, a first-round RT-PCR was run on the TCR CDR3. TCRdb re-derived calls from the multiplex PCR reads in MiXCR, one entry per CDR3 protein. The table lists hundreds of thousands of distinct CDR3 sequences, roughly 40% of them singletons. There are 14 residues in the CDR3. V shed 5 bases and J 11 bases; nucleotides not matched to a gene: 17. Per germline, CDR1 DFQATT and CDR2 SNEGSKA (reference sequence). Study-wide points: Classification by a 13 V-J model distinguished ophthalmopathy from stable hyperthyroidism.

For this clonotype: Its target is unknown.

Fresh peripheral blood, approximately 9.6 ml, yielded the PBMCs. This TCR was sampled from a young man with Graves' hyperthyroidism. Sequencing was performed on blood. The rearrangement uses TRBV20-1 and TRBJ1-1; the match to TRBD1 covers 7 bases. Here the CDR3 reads CSAPDDQGEVVAFF. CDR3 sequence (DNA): TGCAGTGCTCCCGATGACCAGGGGGAGGTCGTGGCTTTCTTT.